This is a list of T cell receptor beta chains from one sample in a study of PD-1 blockade in classical Hodgkin lymphoma. Profiling relied on immunoSEQ multiplex PCR, and the TCRdb table lists in-frame clones only, not all of them. The sample lists 47,000 or so clones; roughly 90% were seen once. The sample was peripheral blood mononuclear cells (PBMCs). Every receptor here comes from a human donor with classical Hodgkin lymphoma. Each CDR3 is given without its conserved first and last residue. The D gene is left open where the match is weak.

length	V	J	D	CDR3
13	TRBV6-5	TRBJ2-7	NA	ASSPSGHQDYEQY
10	TRBV9	TRBJ2-7	NA	ASSVGLGEQY
16	TRBV4-1	TRBJ2-2	NA	ASSQDSWLAPSTGELF
11	TRBV12-5	TRBJ1-2	NA	ASGLGREDGYT
14	TRBV5-4	TRBJ1-6	NA	ASSLDQDTSGSPLH
11	TRBV6-1	TRBJ2-7	NA	ASIALIPYEQY
13	TRBV7-9	TRBJ2-7	NA	ASSGGEVFSYEQY
9	TRBV9	TRBJ2-2	NA	ASRVGRGAV
13	TRBV11-2	TRBJ2-7	TRBD2	ASSLELAGGKEQY
11	TRBV5-1	TRBJ2-2	NA	ASTSMGTGELF
13	TRBV6-1	TRBJ2-1	TRBD1	ASKLGTGPYNEQF
11	TRBV29-1	TRBJ2-1	NA	SVEPTRTDEQF
13	TRBV18	TRBJ2-5	NA	ASSRNPAYQETQY
14	TRBV27	TRBJ1-4	TRBD1	ASSLFPTGQEEKLF
12	TRBV7-3	TRBJ2-7	TRBD1	ASSPGQGASEQY
10	TRBV11-1	TRBJ2-1	NA	ASSLNGREQF
15	TRBV7-3	TRBJ2-7	NA	ASSFPCVRRTPYEQY
12	TRBV6-5	TRBJ1-2	NA	ASSYSGTVYGYT
10	TRBV5-6	TRBJ1-2	NA	ASSRGSYGHT
16	TRBV4-1	TRBJ2-3	TRBD2	ASSQGLIETSSRRGQY
18	TRBV12-1	TRBJ2-4	NA	ASSPYRLAGGSVAKNIQY
13	TRBV6-1	TRBJ1-5	NA	ASSWAAQDSRPQH
12	TRBV9	TRBJ1-1	NA	ASSPSLLNTEAF